A selection of T cell receptor beta chains follows, all from one sample in a study of regulatory T cells in long-lasting Graves disease. MiXCR, run by TCRdb on the multiplex PCR reads, gives a single entry per CDR3 protein. The data show about 530,000 distinct CDR3 sequences, roughly 16% seen once. These same records also appear under a second study, on T cells in Graves' hyperthyroidism and ophthalmopathy.

Sequences were derived from peripheral blood mononuclear cells (PBMCs), sampled at new diagnosis, from a patient treated with antithyroid drugs. The receptor source for this set is a woman aged 35-60 years with Graves disease. The conserved cysteine and the conserved F or W are not part of the CDR3 here.

CDR3 protein: ASSTTGPGQPQH
V gene: TRBV12-3/TRBV12-4
J gene: TRBJ1-5

CDR3 protein: ASSPGASGAGEQF
V gene: TRBV18
J gene: TRBJ2-1

CDR3 protein: ASSHVVSGVYGYT
V gene: TRBV4-1
J gene: TRBJ1-2

CDR3 protein: ASSEKLTYP
V gene: TRBV6-2/TRBV6-3
J gene: TRBJ1-2

CDR3 protein: ASSPSIEAF
V gene: TRBV6-1
J gene: TRBJ1-1

CDR3 protein: ATNGAAEAF
V gene: TRBV19
J gene: TRBJ1-1

CDR3 protein: ASSQGRGSYNEQF
V gene: TRBV3-1
J gene: TRBJ2-1

CDR3 protein: ASSLEAQHGYT
V gene: TRBV7-2
J gene: TRBJ1-2

CDR3 protein: ASSKGQRETQY
V gene: TRBV7-2
J gene: TRBJ2-5

CDR3 protein: ASGQGRLGNQPQH
V gene: TRBV6-1
J gene: TRBJ1-5

CDR3 protein: ASSLTPTGPNTGELF
V gene: TRBV27
J gene: TRBJ2-2

CDR3 protein: ASSLALSTEAF
V gene: TRBV7-9
J gene: TRBJ1-1

CDR3 protein: ASSLADITTMATPSVRVDGYT
V gene: TRBV7-9
J gene: TRBJ1-2

CDR3 protein: ASSHGGENQPQH
V gene: TRBV12-3/TRBV12-4
J gene: TRBJ1-5

CDR3 protein: ASGYNRDTEAF
V gene: TRBV12-5
J gene: TRBJ1-1

CDR3 protein: ASTRRTGIDPGELF
V gene: TRBV19
J gene: TRBJ2-2

CDR3 protein: ASYLAGYTDTQY
V gene: TRBV5-1
J gene: TRBJ2-3

CDR3 protein: ASSFGQNNNEQY
V gene: TRBV7-8
J gene: TRBJ2-7